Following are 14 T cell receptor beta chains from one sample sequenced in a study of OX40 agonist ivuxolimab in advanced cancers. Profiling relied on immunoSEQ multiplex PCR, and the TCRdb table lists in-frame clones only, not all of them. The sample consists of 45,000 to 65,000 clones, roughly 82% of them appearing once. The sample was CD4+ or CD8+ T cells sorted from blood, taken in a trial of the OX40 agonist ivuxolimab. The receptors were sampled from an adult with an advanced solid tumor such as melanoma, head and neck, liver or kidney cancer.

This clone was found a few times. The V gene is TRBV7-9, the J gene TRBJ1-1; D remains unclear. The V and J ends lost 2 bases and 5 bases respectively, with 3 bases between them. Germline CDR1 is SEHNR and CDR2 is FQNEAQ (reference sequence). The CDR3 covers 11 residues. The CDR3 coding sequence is TGTGCCAGCAGCTTAAGAACTGAAGCTTTCTTT. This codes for CASSLRTEAFF.

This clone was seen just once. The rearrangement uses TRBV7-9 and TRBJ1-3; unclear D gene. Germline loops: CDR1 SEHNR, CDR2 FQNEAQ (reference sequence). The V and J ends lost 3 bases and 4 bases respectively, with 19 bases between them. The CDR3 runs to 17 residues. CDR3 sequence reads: CASSFSLNVEPGNTIYF. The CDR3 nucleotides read TGTGCCAGCAGCTTCTCATTGAACGTGGAGCCCGGAAACACCATATATTTT. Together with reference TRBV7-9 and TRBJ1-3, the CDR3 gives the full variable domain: DTGVSQNPRHKITKRGQNVTFRCDPISEHNRLYWYRQTLGQGPEFLTYFQNEAQLEKSRLLSDRFSAERPKGSFSTLEIQRTEQGDSAMYLCASSFSLNVEPGNTIYFGEGSWLTVV.

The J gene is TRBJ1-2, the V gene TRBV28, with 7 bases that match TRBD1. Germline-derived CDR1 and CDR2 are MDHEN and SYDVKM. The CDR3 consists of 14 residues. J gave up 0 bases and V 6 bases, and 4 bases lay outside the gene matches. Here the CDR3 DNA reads TGTGCCAGCAGCTCCGGGACAGCTAACTATGGCTACACCTTC. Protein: CASSSGTANYGYTF.

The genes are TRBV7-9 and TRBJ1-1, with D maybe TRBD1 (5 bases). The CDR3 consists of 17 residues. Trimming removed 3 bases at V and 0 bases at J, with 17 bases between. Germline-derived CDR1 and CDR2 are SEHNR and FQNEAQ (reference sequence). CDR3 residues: CASSFPFRGTVNTEAFF. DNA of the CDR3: TGTGCCAGCAGCTTCCCCTTCCGAGGGACCGTGAACACTGAAGCTTTCTTT.

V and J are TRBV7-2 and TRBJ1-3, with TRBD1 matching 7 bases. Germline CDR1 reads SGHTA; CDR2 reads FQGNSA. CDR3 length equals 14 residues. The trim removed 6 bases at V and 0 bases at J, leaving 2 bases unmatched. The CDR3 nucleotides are TGTGCCAGCAGGGACAGGAACTCTGGAAACACCATATATTTT. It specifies CASRDRNSGNTIYF.

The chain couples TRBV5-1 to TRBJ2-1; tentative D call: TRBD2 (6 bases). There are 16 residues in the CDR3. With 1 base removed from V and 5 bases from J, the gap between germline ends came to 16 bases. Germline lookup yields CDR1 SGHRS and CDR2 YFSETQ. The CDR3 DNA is TGCGCCAGCAGCTTGAGTTTACGGGAGACCGACAATGAGCAGTTCTTC. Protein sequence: CASSLSLRETDNEQFF.

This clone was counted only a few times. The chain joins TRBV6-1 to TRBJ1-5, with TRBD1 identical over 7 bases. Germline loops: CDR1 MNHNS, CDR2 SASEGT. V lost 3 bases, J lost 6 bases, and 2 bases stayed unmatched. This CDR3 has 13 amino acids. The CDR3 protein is CASSENRGQPQHF. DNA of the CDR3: TGTGCCAGCAGTGAGAACAGGGGTCAGCCCCAGCATTTT.

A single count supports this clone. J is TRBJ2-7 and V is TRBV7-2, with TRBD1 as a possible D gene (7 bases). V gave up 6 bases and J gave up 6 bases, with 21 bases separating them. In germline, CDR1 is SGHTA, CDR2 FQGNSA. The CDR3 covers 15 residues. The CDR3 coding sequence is TGTGCCAGCAGTTTCGGAGGGGGCTATTTAGGCGAGCAGTACTTC. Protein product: CASSFGGGYLGEQYF.

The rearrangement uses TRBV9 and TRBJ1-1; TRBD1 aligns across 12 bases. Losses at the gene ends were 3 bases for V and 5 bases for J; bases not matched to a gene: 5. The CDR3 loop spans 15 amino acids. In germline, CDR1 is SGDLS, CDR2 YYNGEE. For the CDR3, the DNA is TGTGCCAGCAGCGCACGGGACAGGGGGCGTACTGAAGCTTTCTTT. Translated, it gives CASSARDRGRTEAFF.

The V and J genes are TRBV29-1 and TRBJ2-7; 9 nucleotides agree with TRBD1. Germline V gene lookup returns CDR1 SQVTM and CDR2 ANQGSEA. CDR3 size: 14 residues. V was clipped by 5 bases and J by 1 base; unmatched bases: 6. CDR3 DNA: TGCAGCGTTCTAACAGGGGGCGCTTCCTACGAGCAGTACTTC. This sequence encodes CSVLTGGASYEQYF.

The CDR3 bases are TGTGCCAGCAGCTTAGCCAAAACTGAAGCTTTCTTT. Encoded protein: CASSLAKTEAFF. The genes are TRBV7-2 and TRBJ1-1; no firm D call. CDR1 and CDR2 from the germline V gene are SGHTA and FQGNSA. Trimming removed 0 bases at V and 5 bases at J, with 4 bases between. The CDR3 is 12 residues long.

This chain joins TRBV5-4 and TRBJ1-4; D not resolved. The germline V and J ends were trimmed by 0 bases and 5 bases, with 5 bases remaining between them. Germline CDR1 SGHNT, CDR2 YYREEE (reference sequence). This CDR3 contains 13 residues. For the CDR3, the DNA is TGTGCCAGCAGCTTGGCGGGGAATGAAAAACTGTTTTTT. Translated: CASSLAGNEKLFF.

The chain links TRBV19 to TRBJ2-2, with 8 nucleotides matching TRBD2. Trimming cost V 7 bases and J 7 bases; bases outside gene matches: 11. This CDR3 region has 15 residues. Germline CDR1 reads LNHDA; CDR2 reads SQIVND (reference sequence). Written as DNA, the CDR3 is TGTGCCAGTACCCGACGGGGGGGCGGGAACGGGGAGCTGTTTTTT. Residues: CASTRRGGGNGELFF.

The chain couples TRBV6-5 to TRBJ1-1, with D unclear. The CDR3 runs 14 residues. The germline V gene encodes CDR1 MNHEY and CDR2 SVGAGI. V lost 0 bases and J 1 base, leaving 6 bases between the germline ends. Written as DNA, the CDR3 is TGTGCCAGCAGTTACTCAGGCGGGAACACTGAAGCTTTCTTT. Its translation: CASSYSGGNTEAFF.